These 25 T cell receptor beta chains originate from one sample sequenced in a study of T-cell memory formation after mild COVID-19. TCRdb re-analysed the 5' RACE reads in MiXCR, keeping a single row per CDR3 protein. The table lists 90,000 to 130,000 distinct CDR3 sequences, roughly a sixth of them singletons, with less than 6.5% in the top ten. Sequenced material: PBMCs or a T cell subset sorted from them (not recorded which). Every receptor here comes from a man aged 18-30 years who had mild COVID-19 (a few samples of this study predate the infection). Cell type and time point are not known.

This clonotype was seen at least ten times. V gene TRBV12-3 or TRBV12-4 combines with J gene TRBJ2-2, with 7 bases identical to TRBD1. This CDR3 region has 15 residues. J gave up 5 bases and V 5 bases, and 8 bases lay outside the gene matches. Here the CDR3 DNA reads TGTGCCAGCAGTCCTGAGACAGGGCGGACCGGGGAGCTGTTTTTT. Protein product: CASSPETGRTGELFF.

This clonotype was detected a few times. V is TRBV11-3 and J is TRBJ2-2; 11 bases line up with TRBD2. Germline CDR1 is SGHNT and CDR2 is YENEEA. This CDR3 is 19 amino acids long. V lost 3 bases, J lost 6 bases, and 15 bases stayed unmatched. In DNA, the CDR3 is TGTGCCAGCAGCTTTCGGCCCTTGGGACTAGCGGTCGCATCCGGGGAGCTGTTTTTT. This translates into CASSFRPLGLAVASGELFF.

This sequence joins TRBV5-1 and TRBJ2-7, with TRBD1 matching 12 bases. The germline V gene has CDR1 SGHRS and CDR2 YFSETQ. Trimming removed 4 bases from V and 7 bases from J; junction bases left unmatched: 6. The CDR3 has 14 amino acids. CDR3 sequence (DNA): TGCGCCAGCAGCCCGGGACAGGGGGCGAGAGAGCAGTACTTC. Protein: CASSPGQGAREQYF.

This clonotype was observed a few times. The rearrangement joins TRBV5-1 to TRBJ1-1, with a possible D match to TRBD1 (5 bases). Germline V gives CDR1 SGHRS, CDR2 YFSETQ. V was pared by 4 bases and J by 4 bases, with 11 bases between. The CDR3 length is 13 residues. CDR3 nucleotides: TGCGCCAGCAGCCCCGGGACCGCCACTGAAGCTTTCTTT. It yields the protein CASSPGTATEAFF.

The chain couples TRBV5-5 to TRBJ2-3; the match to TRBD1 covers 8 bases. With V trimmed by 4 bases and J by 4 bases, 17 bases remained unmatched. The CDR3 consists of 18 residues. CDR1 is SGHKS and CDR2 is YYEKEE in the germline V gene (reference sequence). The CDR3 region has the DNA TGTGCCAGCAGCAGAAACCCGGGACAGGCTTCCATCCCAGATACGCAGTATTTT. This sequence encodes CASSRNPGQASIPDTQYF.

The table lists this clonotype with a few counts. CDR3 region: CASSSRDYQETQYF. The CDR3 DNA sequence: TGTGCCAGCAGCTCCCGGGACTATCAAGAGACCCAGTACTTC. The V gene is TRBV7-3, the J gene TRBJ2-5, with 7 bases fitting TRBD2. Germline V gives CDR1 SGHTA, CDR2 FQGTGA. Losses at the gene ends were 4 bases for V and 2 bases for J; bases not matched to a gene: 4. This CDR3 contains 14 residues. Full variable domain (outside the CDR3, taken from reference TRBV7-3 and TRBJ2-5): GAGVSQTPSNKVTEKGKYVELRCDPISGHTALYWYRQSLGQGPEFLIYFQGTGAADDSGLPNDRFFAVRPEGSVSTLKIQRTERGDSAVYLCASSSRDYQETQYFGPGTRLLVL.

This clonotype showed up just a few times. The V and J genes are TRBV9 and TRBJ2-1; possible D gene TRBD2, 5 bases. Per the germline V gene, CDR1 is SGDLS and CDR2 is YYNGEE. The CDR3 runs to 14 residues. The V gene lost 0 bases and the J gene lost 5 bases, with 9 bases spanning the gap. Written as DNA, the CDR3 is TGTGCCAGCAGCGTAGGGCCAGCGGACAATGAGCAGTTCTTC. This translates into CASSVGPADNEQFF.

This clonotype has more than one count but fewer than ten. V and J are TRBV21-1 and TRBJ1-1; the D call in the table, TRBD1, was not verified against the DNA. TRBV21-1 represents a pseudogene. The CDR3 covers 17 residues. The DNA for the CDR3 is TGTGCCAGCAGCAAACCTGGGACAGGGGAGACAAACACTGAAGCTTTCTTT. Translated, it gives CASSKPGTGETNTEAFF.

The V gene is TRBV6-6, the J gene TRBJ1-5; a possible D gene is TRBD1 (5 bases). Trimming pared 2 bases from V and 3 bases from J, leaving 8 bases between. The CDR3 contains 14 residues. From germline, CDR1 is MNHNY and CDR2 SVGAGI (reference sequence). CDR3 residues: CASSYQGDNQPQHF. The CDR3 region has the DNA TGTGCCAGCAGTTACCAAGGGGACAATCAGCCCCAGCATTTT.

This clonotype has ten or more counts. This chain uses TRBV7-2 with TRBJ2-5; D is uncertain. This CDR3 comprises 12 residues. The V end was cut by 2 bases, the J end by 5 bases, with 6 bases between. The germline gives CDR1 SGHTA, CDR2 FQGNSA. CDR3 in DNA: TGTGCCAGCAGCTTAACGACGGAGACCCAGTACTTC. Its protein product is CASSLTTETQYF.

There are a few counts of this clonotype. The chain links TRBV4-3 to TRBJ2-3; 8 nucleotides line up with TRBD1. Unmatched junction bases numbered 11, after V lost 3 bases and J lost 6 bases. CDR1 and CDR2 from the germline V gene are LGHNA and YSLEER. The CDR3 has 16 residues. The CDR3 region is CASSHYRQGTWDTQYF. Here the CDR3 DNA reads TGCGCCAGCAGCCACTACCGACAGGGGACATGGGATACGCAGTATTTT.

This clonotype was found a few times. The V gene is TRBV5-1, the J gene TRBJ2-7; TRBD2 aligns across 7 bases. This CDR3 has 14 residues. The junction had 9 bases not matched to a gene; V was cut back by 4 bases and J by 5 bases. Germline CDR1 SGHRS, CDR2 YFSETQ. This chain's CDR3 is CASSRGGGRDEQYV. The CDR3 bases are TGCGCCAGCAGCAGAGGCGGGGGAAGAGACGAGCAGTACGTC.

This clonotype has more than one count but fewer than ten. The V call is TRBV6-2 or TRBV6-3, the J call TRBJ2-1, with D uncertain. V lost 7 bases, J lost 4 bases, and 5 bases lay in between. The CDR3 has 11 residues. Germline assignment: CDR1 MNHEY and CDR2 SVGEGT. The CDR3 DNA is TGTGCCAGCAAGCGATACAATGAGCAGTTCTTC. Amino acid sequence: CASKRYNEQFF.

The chain links TRBV7-2 to TRBJ2-1, with a weak D call TRBD1 (7 bases). The CDR3 totals 14 residues. In germline, CDR1 is SGHTA, CDR2 FQGNSA. The V and J ends lost 0 bases and 6 bases respectively, with 9 bases between them. The CDR3 is CASSLARGANEQFF. DNA for the CDR3: TGTGCCAGCAGCTTAGCCAGGGGGGCCAATGAGCAGTTCTTC.

This clonotype has a handful of counts. The chain joins TRBV20-1 to TRBJ1-1, with 7 bases matching TRBD1. Germline loops: CDR1 DFQATT, CDR2 SNEGSKA (reference sequence). V shed 0 bases, J shed 0 bases, and the junction held 10 bases outside the gene matches. This CDR3 is 17 amino acids long. DNA of the CDR3: TGCAGTGCTAGAGATCTTCGGGGGGGACAGTTGAACACTGAAGCTTTCTTT. This encodes CSARDLRGGQLNTEAFF.

The gene calls are TRBV12-3 or TRBV12-4 and TRBJ2-7; 8 bases agree with TRBD1. This CDR3 region has 13 residues. V lost 5 bases and J lost 7; bases outside the gene matches: 7. The CDR3: CASSPTGVREQYF. CDR3 DNA: TGTGCCAGCAGTCCGACAGGGGTGAGGGAGCAGTACTTC.

This clonotype has ten or more counts. V gene TRBV5-6 combines with J gene TRBJ2-5; 11 nucleotides match TRBD2. CDR3 size: 14 residues. The junction had 8 bases not matched to a gene; V was cut back by 4 bases and J by 9 bases. Germline V gene lookup returns CDR1 SGHDT and CDR2 YYEEEE. The CDR3 here is CASSQTSGVGPQYF. The CDR3, as DNA: TGTGCCAGCAGCCAGACTAGCGGGGTCGGGCCCCAGTACTTC.

The V call is TRBV20-1, the J call TRBJ1-5; no firm D call. V dropped 3 bases and J dropped 5 bases, with 14 bases sitting between them. Germline CDR1 is DFQATT and CDR2 is SNEGSKA (reference sequence). This CDR3 spans 14 amino acids. The CDR3 reads CSAREGRSDQPQHF. In DNA, the CDR3 is TGCAGTGCTAGGGAAGGAAGGTCAGATCAGCCCCAGCATTTT.

The CDR3 nucleotides read TGCGCCAGCAGTAGGGAGTCCAAGCTTGAAGCTTTCTTT. Protein: CASSRESKLEAFF. V gene TRBV5-1 combines with J gene TRBJ1-1; D is unresolved. The CDR3 runs to 13 residues. V lost 5 bases and J 7 bases, leaving 15 bases between the germline ends. Germline V gives CDR1 SGHRS, CDR2 YFSETQ.

The chain uses TRBV5-1 and TRBJ2-5; 10 bases map to TRBD1. The V and J ends lost 7 bases and 5 bases, in that order; junction bases with no gene match: 8. Germline-derived CDR1 and CDR2 are SGHRS and YFSETQ. There are 14 residues in the CDR3. The DNA of the CDR3 is TGCGCCAGCGGGACGACAGGGGGCGGCGAGACCCAGTACTTC. It encodes CASGTTGGGETQYF.

The chain combines TRBV10-1 with TRBJ2-5; D possibly matches TRBD1 or TRBD2 (6 bases each). The CDR3 length is 14 residues. Trimming took 6 bases from V and 3 from J, leaving 14 bases between them. Germline values: CDR1 WNHNN, CDR2 SYGVQD (reference sequence). DNA for the CDR3: TGCGCCAGCAGCCCCGGGGGCACGGAAGAGACCCAGTACTTC. Translating gives CASSPGGTEETQYF.

The V call is TRBV20-1, the J call TRBJ2-7, with D perhaps being TRBD1 or TRBD2 (5 bases each). Trimming took 6 bases from V and 0 from J, leaving 15 bases between them. CDR1 is DFQATT and CDR2 is SNEGSKA in the germline V gene (reference sequence). The CDR3 loop spans 14 amino acids. CDR3 loop: CSAKRDGDSYEQYF. The CDR3 DNA reads as TGCAGTGCCAAACGGGACGGGGACTCCTACGAGCAGTACTTC.

In its sample, this clonotype was seen a few times. This rearrangement joins TRBV30 to TRBJ1-1; D may be TRBD1 (5 bases). Germline V gene lookup returns CDR1 GTSNPN and CDR2 SVGIG (reference sequence). This CDR3 region has 13 residues. V lost 4 bases and J lost 0, with 9 bases in between. In DNA form, the CDR3 reads TGTGCCTGGAATGTAGGGGTGAACACTGAAGCTTTCTTT. This translates into CAWNVGVNTEAFF.

This clonotype has only a few counts. The V and J genes are TRBV5-5 and TRBJ1-2; D remains ambiguous. The CDR3 length is 12 residues. The V end lost 0 bases, the J end lost 8 bases, and 8 bases lay between the germline ends. Germline V gives CDR1 SGHKS, CDR2 YYEKEE (reference sequence). This CDR3 is CASSLEVSGYTF. Written as DNA, the CDR3 is TGTGCCAGCAGCTTGGAGGTTAGCGGCTACACCTTC.

This rearrangement joins TRBV20-1 to TRBJ2-2; 10 nucleotides match TRBD2. The ends lost 3 bases at V and 6 bases at J; junction bases unmatched: 10. Germline loops: CDR1 DFQATT, CDR2 SNEGSKA (reference sequence). This CDR3 comprises 16 residues. CDR3 sequence reads: CSASESGGAESGELFF. The CDR3 region has the DNA TGCAGTGCTAGCGAGAGCGGGGGGGCCGAATCCGGGGAGCTGTTTTTT.